The rows below give T cell receptor beta chains drawn from one sample of a study of blood T cell repertoires in COVID-19. Here immunoSEQ multiplex PCR was the method, and the copy in TCRdb shows in-frame clones only, minus some. The sample has around 250,000 clones, approximately 83% seen once. The sample taken for sequencing was PBMCs or T cells enriched from blood (not recorded which). The receptor set was obtained from a man in his fifties who had recovered from COVID-19. The CDR3 runs from the conserved cysteine through the conserved F or W. A D gene is named only where the DNA matches it firmly. Some rows have no size entry. The others give once, few or many, or a class for an expanded clone.

CDR3	DNA	V	size	J	D
CAISAQGKGYTF	TGTGCCATCAGTGCCCAGGGAAAGGGCTACACCTTC	TRBV10-3	NA	TRBJ1-2	NA
CASSYEGLTEAFF	TGTGCCAGCAGCTATGAGGGATTAACTGAAGCTTTCTTT	TRBV7-2	NA	TRBJ1-1	NA
CASSSGISYNEQFF	TGTGCCAGCAGCTCCGGGATCTCCTACAATGAGCAGTTCTTC	TRBV14	NA	TRBJ2-1	NA
CASSLESGQVSLPLHF	TGTGCCAGCAGCTTAGAATCTGGGCAGGTCTCCTTGCCCCTCCACTTT	TRBV11-2	NA	TRBJ1-6	NA
CASNLGTGELFF	TGTGCCAGTAATCTCGGCACCGGGGAGCTGTTTTTT	TRBV19	NA	TRBJ2-2	NA
CASSPQAVYEQYF	TGTGCCAGCAGCCCCCAAGCCGTCTACGAGCAGTACTTC	TRBV14	NA	TRBJ2-7	NA
CVVRENTEAFF	TGTGTAGTTCGGGAGAACACTGAAGCTTTCTTT	TRBV3-1/TRBV3-2	NA	TRBJ1-1	NA
CASSYLAGESNEQYF	TGTGCCAGCAGTTACCTGGCGGGAGAGTCTAACGAGCAGTACTTC	TRBV6-5	NA	TRBJ2-7	TRBD2
CASSLALSQGQAGYTF	TGTGCCAGCAGCTTAGCCCTATCGCAGGGGCAAGCTGGCTACACCTTC	TRBV7-9	NA	TRBJ1-2	NA
CASSHRDRPYEQYF	TGTGCCAGCAGCCACCGGGACAGACCCTACGAGCAGTACTTC	TRBV7-9	NA	TRBJ2-7	TRBD1
CAATADNYGYTF	TGTGCCGCCACAGCGGATAACTATGGCTACACCTTC	TRBV10-3	NA	TRBJ1-2	NA
CASSESWGRLNNNSPLHF	TGTGCCAGCAGTGAAAGCTGGGGCCGGCTCAATAATAATTCACCCCTCCACTTT	TRBV6-1	NA	TRBJ1-6	NA
CASSLDRGGHNEQFF	TGCGCCAGCAGCCTAGACAGGGGGGGCCACAATGAGCAGTTCTTC	TRBV5-1	NA	TRBJ2-1	TRBD1
CASSLEGGSYNEQFF	TGTGCCAGCAGCTTAGAGGGGGGCTCCTACAATGAGCAGTTCTTC	TRBV11-2	NA	TRBJ2-1	NA
CASSITSGTTNEKLFF	TGTGCCAGTAGTATCACTTCGGGGACAACTAATGAAAAACTGTTTTTT	TRBV19	NA	TRBJ1-4	NA
CSVGAYEQYF	TGCAGTGTTGGAGCCTACGAGCAGTACTTC	TRBV20-1	once	TRBJ2-7	NA
CASSESRAGGNTIYF	TGTGCCAGCAGTGAATCCAGAGCGGGGGGAAACACCATATATTTT	TRBV6-1	NA	TRBJ1-3	NA
CASSQDRGGRGYTF	TGCGCCAGCAGCCAGGACAGGGGAGGAAGGGGCTACACCTTC	TRBV4-3	NA	TRBJ1-2	TRBD1
CASSPRQFGGNRGQPQHF	TGTGCCAGCAGCCCCCGTCAGTTTGGAGGGAATCGGGGTCAGCCCCAGCATTTT	TRBV5-8	once	TRBJ1-5	NA
CASSPRIGTDTQYF	TGTGCCAGTAGTCCCCGTATAGGCACAGATACGCAGTATTTT	TRBV19	NA	TRBJ2-3	NA
CASSRGGTGEQFF	TGTGCCAGCTCTAGAGGGGGAACCGGGGAGCAGTTCTTC	TRBV28	NA	TRBJ2-1	NA
CASSLQGMNTEAFF	TGTGCCAGCAGCTTGCAGGGAATGAACACTGAAGCTTTCTTT	TRBV5-6	NA	TRBJ1-1	NA
CASSSEGGAGGQPQHF	TGTGCCAGCAGTTCGGAAGGCGGGGCGGGCGGGCAGCCCCAGCATTTT	TRBV6-5	NA	TRBJ1-5	NA
CASSVVAGGPSPNTGELFF	TGTGCCAGCAGCGTAGTAGCGGGAGGGCCCTCTCCGAACACCGGGGAGCTGTTTTTT	TRBV9	NA	TRBJ2-2	TRBD2
CASPPDPPILRDEQFF	TGTGCCTCCCCGCCGGATCCCCCAATCTTACGGGATGAGCAGTTCTTC	TRBV5-6	NA	TRBJ2-1	NA
CASSRQGQPQHF	TGTGCCAGCAGCCGTCAGGGTCAGCCCCAGCATTTT	TRBV7-3	NA	TRBJ1-5	NA
CASSIKGVALNEKLFF	TGTGCCAGCAGCATAAAGGGGGTTGCCTTAAATGAAAAACTGTTTTTT	TRBV21-1	NA	TRBJ1-4	NA
CASSPTGTRFYEQYF	TGCGCCAGCAGCCCCACCGGGACTAGATTTTACGAGCAGTACTTC	TRBV5-1	few	TRBJ2-7	TRBD2
CASSYRTSGGFVSYEQYF	TGTGCCAGCAGTTACCGGACTAGCGGGGGGTTCGTCTCCTACGAGCAGTACTTC	TRBV6-2/TRBV6-3	NA	TRBJ2-7	TRBD2
CASSGGTGTGTYNEQFF	TGTGCCAGCAGCGGAGGGACCGGGACAGGGACTTACAATGAGCAGTTCTTC	TRBV6-2/TRBV6-3	NA	TRBJ2-1	TRBD1
CASSLKSPSSQEKLFF	TGTGCCAGCTCATTAAAGTCCCCATCCTCACAGGAAAAACTGTTTTTT	TRBV18	NA	TRBJ1-4	NA
CSASGASSTDTQYF	TGCAGTGCTAGTGGTGCGAGTAGCACAGATACGCAGTATTTT	TRBV20-1	NA	TRBJ2-3	NA
CAWSGLAGGIQDF	TGTGCCTGGAGTGGGCTAGCGGGGGGCATACAGGACTTC	TRBV30	NA	TRBJ2-7	TRBD2
CASSPAEGLGGYTF	TGCGCCAGCAGCCCAGCGGAAGGGCTGGGTGGCTACACCTTC	TRBV5-1	NA	TRBJ1-2	NA
CASSEGRTIPGYTF	TGTGCCAGCAGCGAGGGGCGGACTATTCCTGGCTACACCTTC	TRBV5-6	NA	TRBJ1-2	NA
CASSQDKGASYNEQFF	TGCGCCAGCAGCCAAGATAAGGGGGCCTCCTACAATGAGCAGTTCTTC	TRBV4-3	few	TRBJ2-1	TRBD1